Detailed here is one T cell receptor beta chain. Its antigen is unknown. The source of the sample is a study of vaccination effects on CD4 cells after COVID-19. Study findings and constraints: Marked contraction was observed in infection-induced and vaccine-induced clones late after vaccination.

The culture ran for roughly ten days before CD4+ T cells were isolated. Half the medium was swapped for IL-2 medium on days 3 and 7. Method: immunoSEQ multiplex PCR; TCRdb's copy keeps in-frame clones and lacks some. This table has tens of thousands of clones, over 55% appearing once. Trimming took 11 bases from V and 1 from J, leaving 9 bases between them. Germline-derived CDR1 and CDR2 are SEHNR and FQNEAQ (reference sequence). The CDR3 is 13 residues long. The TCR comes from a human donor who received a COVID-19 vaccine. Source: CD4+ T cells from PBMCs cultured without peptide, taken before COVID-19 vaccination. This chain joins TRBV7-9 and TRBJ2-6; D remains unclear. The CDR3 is CAGLVSGANVLTF. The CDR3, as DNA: TGTGCCGGCCTTGTTTCTGGGGCCAACGTCCTGACTTTC. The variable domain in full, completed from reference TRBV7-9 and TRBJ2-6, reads DTGVSQNPRHKITKRGQNVTFRCDPISEHNRLYWYRQTLGQGPEFLTYFQNEAQLEKSRLLSDRFSAERPKGSFSTLEIQRTEQGDSAMYLCAGLVSGANVLTFGAGSRLTVL.